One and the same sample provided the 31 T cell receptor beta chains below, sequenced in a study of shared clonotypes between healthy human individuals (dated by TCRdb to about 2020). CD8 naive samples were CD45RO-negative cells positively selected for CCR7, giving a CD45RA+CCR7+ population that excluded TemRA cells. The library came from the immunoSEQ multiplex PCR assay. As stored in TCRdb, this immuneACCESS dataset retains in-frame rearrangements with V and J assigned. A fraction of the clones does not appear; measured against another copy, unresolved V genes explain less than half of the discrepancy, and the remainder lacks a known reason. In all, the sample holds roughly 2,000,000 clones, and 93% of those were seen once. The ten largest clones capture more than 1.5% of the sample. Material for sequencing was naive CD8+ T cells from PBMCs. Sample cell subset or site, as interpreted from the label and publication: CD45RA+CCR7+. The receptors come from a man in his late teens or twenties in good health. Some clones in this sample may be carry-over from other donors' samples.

In nucleotides, the CDR3 is TGTGCCAGCAGTGGGCTTAGCAATCAGCCCCAGCATTTT. It is translated as CASSGLSNQPQHF. V is TRBV2 and J is TRBJ1-5, with no clear D. The CDR3 is 13 residues long. Trimming removed 4 bases from V and 0 bases from J, with 4 bases in between. CDR1 SNHLY and CDR2 FYNNEI come from the germline V gene.

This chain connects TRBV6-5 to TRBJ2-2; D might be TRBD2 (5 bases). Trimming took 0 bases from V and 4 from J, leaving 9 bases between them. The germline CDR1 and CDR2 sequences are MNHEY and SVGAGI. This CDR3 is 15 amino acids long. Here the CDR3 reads CASSYSSGSTGELFF. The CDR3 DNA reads TGTGCCAGCAGTTACTCGAGCGGAAGCACCGGGGAGCTGTTTTTT.

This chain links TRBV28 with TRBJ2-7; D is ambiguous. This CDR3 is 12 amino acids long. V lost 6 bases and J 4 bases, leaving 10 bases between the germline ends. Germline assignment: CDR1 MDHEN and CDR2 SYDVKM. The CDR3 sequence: CASSNPSYEQYF. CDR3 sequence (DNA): TGTGCCAGCAGCAACCCGTCATACGAGCAGTACTTC.

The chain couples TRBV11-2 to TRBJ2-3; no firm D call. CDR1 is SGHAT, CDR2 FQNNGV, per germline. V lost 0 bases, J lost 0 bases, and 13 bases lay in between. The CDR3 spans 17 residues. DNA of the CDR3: TGTGCCAGCAGCTTAGATGCGAGGAGACTTAGCACAGATACGCAGTATTTT. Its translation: CASSLDARRLSTDTQYF.

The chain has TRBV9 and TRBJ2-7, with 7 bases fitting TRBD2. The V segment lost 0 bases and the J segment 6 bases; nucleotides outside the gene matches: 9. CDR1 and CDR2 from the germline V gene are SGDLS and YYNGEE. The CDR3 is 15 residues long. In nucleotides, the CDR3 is TGTGCCAGCAGCGTAGGTCGCGGGAGCGGGATCGAGCAGTACTTC. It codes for CASSVGRGSGIEQYF.

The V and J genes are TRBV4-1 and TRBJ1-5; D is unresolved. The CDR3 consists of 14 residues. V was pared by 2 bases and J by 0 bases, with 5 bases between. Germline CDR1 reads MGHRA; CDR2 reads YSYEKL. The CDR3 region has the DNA TGCGCCAGCAGCCAACAGACTAGCAATCAGCCCCAGCATTTT. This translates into CASSQQTSNQPQHF.

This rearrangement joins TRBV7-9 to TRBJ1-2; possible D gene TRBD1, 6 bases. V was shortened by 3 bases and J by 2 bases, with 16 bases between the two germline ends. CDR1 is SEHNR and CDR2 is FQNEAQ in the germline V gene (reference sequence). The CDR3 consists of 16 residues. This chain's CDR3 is CASSFHRTETNYGYTF. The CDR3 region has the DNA TGTGCCAGCAGCTTCCACCGGACAGAGACAAACTATGGCTACACCTTC. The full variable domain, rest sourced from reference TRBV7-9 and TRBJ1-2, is DTGVSQNPRHKITKRGQNVTFRCDPISEHNRLYWYRQTLGQGPEFLTYFQNEAQLEKSRLLSDRFSAERPKGSFSTLEIQRTEQGDSAMYLCASSFHRTETNYGYTFGSGTRLTVV.

For the CDR3, the DNA is TGTGCCAGCAGCTTGGGTCTTGGTCAGTGGGACGAGCAGTACTTC. Its translation: CASSLGLGQWDEQYF. This chain links TRBV7-2 with TRBJ2-7, with D uncertain. Trimming took off 3 bases at V and 5 bases at J, with 17 bases between the two ends. Germline V CDR1 and CDR2: SGHTA, FQGNSA. The CDR3 sequence is 15 residues long. Full variable domain (rest looked up from reference TRBV7-2 and TRBJ2-7): GAGVSQSPSNKVTEKGKDVELRCDPISGHTALYWYRQSLGQGLEFLIYFQGNSAPDKSGLPSDRFSAERTGGSVSTLTIQRTQQEDSAVYLCASSLGLGQWDEQYFGPGTRLTVT.

In DNA form, the CDR3 reads TGTGCCAGCAGCCACGGGGGGAACGAGCAGTACTTC. Protein: CASSHGGNEQYF. This chain joins TRBV14 and TRBJ2-7; 7 positions match TRBD2. V lost 3 bases, J lost 5 bases, and 1 base stayed unmatched. Germline V gives CDR1 SGHDN, CDR2 FVKESK. This CDR3 contains 12 residues.

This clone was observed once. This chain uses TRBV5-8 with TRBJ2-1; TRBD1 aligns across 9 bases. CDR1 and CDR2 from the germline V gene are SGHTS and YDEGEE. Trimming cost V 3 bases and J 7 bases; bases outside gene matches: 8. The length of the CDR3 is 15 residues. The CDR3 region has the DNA TGTGCCAGCAGCTACGGGACAGGGCTCCTAAATGAGCAGTTCTTC. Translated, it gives CASSYGTGLLNEQFF.

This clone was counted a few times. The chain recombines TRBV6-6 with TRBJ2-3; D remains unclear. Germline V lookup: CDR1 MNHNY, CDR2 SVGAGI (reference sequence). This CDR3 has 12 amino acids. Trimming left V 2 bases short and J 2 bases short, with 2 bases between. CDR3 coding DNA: TGTGCCAGCAGTTACCTCACAGATACGCAGTATTTT. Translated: CASSYLTDTQYF.

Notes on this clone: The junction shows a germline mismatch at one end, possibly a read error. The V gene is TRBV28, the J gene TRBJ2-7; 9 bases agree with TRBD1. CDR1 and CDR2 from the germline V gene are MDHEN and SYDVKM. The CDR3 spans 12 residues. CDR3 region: CAGRDRVGEQYF. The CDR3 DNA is TGTGCCGGCAGGGACAGGGTGGGAGAGCAGTACTTC.

The CDR3 protein is CASSSRTGQVETQYF. As DNA, the CDR3 is TGTGCCAGCAGCTCCCGGACAGGTCAAGTAGAGACCCAGTACTTC. The V call is TRBV9, the J call TRBJ2-5; 7 nucleotides match TRBD1. This CDR3 has 15 amino acids. Germline V gives CDR1 SGDLS, CDR2 YYNGEE. With V trimmed by 4 bases and J by 4 bases, 10 bases remained unmatched.

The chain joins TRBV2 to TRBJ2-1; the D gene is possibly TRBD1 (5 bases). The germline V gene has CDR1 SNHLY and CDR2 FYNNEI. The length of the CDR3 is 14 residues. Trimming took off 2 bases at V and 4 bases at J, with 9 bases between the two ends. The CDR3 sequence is CASSEIAGYNEQFF. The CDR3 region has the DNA TGTGCCAGCAGTGAAATTGCAGGGTACAATGAGCAGTTCTTC.

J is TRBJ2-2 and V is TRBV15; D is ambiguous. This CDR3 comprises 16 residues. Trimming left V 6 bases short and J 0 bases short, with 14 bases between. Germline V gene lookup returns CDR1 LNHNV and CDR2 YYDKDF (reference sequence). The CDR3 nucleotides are TGTGCCACCAGTCTAGGGAAGGGCCCGAACACCGGGGAGCTGTTTTTT. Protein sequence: CATSLGKGPNTGELFF.

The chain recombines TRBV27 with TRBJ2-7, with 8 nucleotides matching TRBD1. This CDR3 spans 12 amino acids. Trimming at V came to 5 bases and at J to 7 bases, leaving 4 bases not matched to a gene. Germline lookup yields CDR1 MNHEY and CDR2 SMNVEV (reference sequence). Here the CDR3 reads CASSQGAEEQYF. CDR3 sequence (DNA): TGTGCCAGCAGTCAGGGGGCAGAGGAGCAGTACTTC.

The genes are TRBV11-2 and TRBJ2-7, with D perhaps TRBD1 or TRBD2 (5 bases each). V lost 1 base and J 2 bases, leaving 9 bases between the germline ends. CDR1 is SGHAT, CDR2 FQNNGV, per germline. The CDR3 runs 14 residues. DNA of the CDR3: TGTGCCAGCAGCTTAGGGGGGTTCGCCTACGAGCAGTACTTC. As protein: CASSLGGFAYEQYF.

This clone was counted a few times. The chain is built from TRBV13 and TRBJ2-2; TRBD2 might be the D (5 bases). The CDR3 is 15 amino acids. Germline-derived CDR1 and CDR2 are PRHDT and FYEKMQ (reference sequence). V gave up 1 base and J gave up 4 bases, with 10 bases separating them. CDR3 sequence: CASSLVPAGTGELFF. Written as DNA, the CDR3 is TGTGCCAGCAGCTTAGTGCCGGCGGGCACCGGGGAGCTGTTTTTT. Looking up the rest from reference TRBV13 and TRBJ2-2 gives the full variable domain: AAGVIQSPRHLIKEKRETATLKCYPIPRHDTVYWYQQGPGQDPQFLISFYEKMQSDKGSIPDRFSAQQFSDYHSELNMSSLELGDSALYFCASSLVPAGTGELFFGEGSRLTVL.

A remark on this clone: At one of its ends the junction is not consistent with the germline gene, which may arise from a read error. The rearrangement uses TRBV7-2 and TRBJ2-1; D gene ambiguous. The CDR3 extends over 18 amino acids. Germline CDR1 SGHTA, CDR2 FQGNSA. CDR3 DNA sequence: TGTGCCAGCAGCTTAGGGCGGCGGAGTACAATGATTTACAATAAGCAGTTCTTC. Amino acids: CASSLGRRSTMIYNKQFF.

This CDR3 reads CASSLSQIYGYTF. The CDR3 DNA reads as TGTGCCAGCAGTTTATCCCAAATCTATGGCTACACCTTC. The chain joins TRBV28 to TRBJ1-2; D unclear. Trimming took 1 base from V and 4 from J, leaving 7 bases between them. CDR3 length: 13 residues. The V gene's germline CDR1 is MDHEN and CDR2 SYDVKM.

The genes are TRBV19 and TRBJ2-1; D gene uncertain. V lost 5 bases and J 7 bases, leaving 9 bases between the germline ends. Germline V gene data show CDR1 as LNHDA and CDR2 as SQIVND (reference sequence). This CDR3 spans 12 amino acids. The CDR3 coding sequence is TGTGCCAGTAGTCCCATAGGTAATGAGCAGTTCTTC. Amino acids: CASSPIGNEQFF. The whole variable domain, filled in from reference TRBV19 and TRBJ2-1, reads DGGITQSPKYLFRKEGQNVTLSCEQNLNHDAMYWYRQDPGQGLRLIYYSQIVNDFQKGDIAEGYSVSREKKESFPLTVTSAQKNPTAFYLCASSPIGNEQFFGPGTRLTVL.

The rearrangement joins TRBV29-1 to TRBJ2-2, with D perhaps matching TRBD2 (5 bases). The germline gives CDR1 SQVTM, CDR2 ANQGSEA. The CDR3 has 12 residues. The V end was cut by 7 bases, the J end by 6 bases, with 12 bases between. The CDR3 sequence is CSALWRSGELFF. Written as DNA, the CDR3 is TGCAGCGCCCTCTGGAGGTCCGGGGAGCTGTTTTTT.

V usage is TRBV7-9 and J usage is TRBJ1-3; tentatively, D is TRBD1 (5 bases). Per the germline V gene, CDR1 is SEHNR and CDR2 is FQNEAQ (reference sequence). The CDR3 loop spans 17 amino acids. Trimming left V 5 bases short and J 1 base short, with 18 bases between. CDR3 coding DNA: TGTGCCAGCAGCCTCCGGGGCGAAAGGGCGTCTGGAAACACCATATATTTT. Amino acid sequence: CASSLRGERASGNTIYF.

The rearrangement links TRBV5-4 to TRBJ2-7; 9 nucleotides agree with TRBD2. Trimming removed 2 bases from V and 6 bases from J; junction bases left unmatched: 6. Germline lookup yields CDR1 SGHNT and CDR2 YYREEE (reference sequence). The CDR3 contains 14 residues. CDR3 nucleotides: TGTGCCAGCAGCTTCGCGGGAGGGCCGCTCGAGCAGTACTTC. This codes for CASSFAGGPLEQYF.

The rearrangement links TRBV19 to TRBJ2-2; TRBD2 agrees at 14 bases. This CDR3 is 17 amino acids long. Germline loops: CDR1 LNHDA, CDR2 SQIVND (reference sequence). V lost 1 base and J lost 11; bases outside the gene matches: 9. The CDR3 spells CASSIVWTSGRKGELFF. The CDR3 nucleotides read TGTGCCAGTAGTATAGTTTGGACTAGCGGGAGGAAAGGAGAGCTGTTTTTT.

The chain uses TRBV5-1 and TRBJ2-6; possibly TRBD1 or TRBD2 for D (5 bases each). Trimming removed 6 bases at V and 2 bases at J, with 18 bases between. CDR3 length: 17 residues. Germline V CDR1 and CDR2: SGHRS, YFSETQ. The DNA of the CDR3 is TGCGCCAGCAACCCTTGGGACCAGAAGGCTGGGGCCAACGTCCTGACTTTC. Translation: CASNPWDQKAGANVLTF. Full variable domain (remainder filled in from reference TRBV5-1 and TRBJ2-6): KAGVTQTPRYLIKTRGQQVTLSCSPISGHRSVSWYQQTPGQGLQFLFEYFSETQRNKGNFPGRFSGRQFSNSRSEMNVSTLELGDSALYLCASNPWDQKAGANVLTFGAGSRLTVL.

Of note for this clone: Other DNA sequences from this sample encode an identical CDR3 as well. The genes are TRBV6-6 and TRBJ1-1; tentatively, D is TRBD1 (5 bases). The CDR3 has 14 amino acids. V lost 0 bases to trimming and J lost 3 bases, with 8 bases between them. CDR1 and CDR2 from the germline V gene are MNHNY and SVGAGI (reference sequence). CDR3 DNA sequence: TGTGCCAGCAGTTACTCCTTGGGGGACACTGAAGCTTTCTTT. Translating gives CASSYSLGDTEAFF.

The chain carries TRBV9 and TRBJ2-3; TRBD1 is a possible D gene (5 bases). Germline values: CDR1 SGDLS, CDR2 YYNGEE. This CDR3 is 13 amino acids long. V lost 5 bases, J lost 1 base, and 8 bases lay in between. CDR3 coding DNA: TGTGCCAGCAGGGGGCTCGGCACAGATACGCAGTATTTT. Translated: CASRGLGTDTQYF.

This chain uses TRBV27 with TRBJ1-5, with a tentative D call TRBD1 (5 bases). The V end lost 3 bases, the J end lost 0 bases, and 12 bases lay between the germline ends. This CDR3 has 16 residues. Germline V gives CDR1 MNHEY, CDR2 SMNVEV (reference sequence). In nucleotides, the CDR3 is TGTGCCAGCAGTTTTAATAGGGGTTATAGCAATCAGCCCCAGCATTTT. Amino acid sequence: CASSFNRGYSNQPQHF.

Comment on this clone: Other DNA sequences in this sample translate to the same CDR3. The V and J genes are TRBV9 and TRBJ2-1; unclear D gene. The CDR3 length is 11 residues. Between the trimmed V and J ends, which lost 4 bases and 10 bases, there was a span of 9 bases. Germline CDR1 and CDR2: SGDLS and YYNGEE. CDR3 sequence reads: CASSPGREQFF. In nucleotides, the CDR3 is TGTGCCAGCAGCCCTGGACGAGAGCAGTTCTTC.

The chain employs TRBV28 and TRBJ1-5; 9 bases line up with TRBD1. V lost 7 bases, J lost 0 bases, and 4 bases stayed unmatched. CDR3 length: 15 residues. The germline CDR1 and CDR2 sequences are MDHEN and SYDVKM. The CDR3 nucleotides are TGTGCCAGCACTTCGACAGGGGGTAGCAATCAGCCCCAGCATTTT. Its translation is CASTSTGGSNQPQHF. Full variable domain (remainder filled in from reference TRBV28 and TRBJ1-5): DVKVTQSSRYLVKRTGEKVFLECVQDMDHENMFWYRQDPGLGLRLIYFSYDVKMKEKGDIPEGYSVSREKKERFSLILESASTNQTSMYLCASTSTGGSNQPQHFGDGTRLSIL.